A selection of T cell receptor beta chains follows, all from one sample in a study of blood T cell repertoires in COVID-19. Clones were sequenced by immunoSEQ multiplex PCR, and TCRdb holds only the in-frame ones, with some missing. Here the sample spans fewer than 200,000 clones, about 86% being singletons. Sequencing was carried out using PBMCs or T cells enriched from blood (not recorded which). The receptors were gathered from a woman in her forties or fifties in a cohort exposed to, infected with or recovered from COVID-19 (not recorded which). CDR3s include the opening cysteine and the closing phenylalanine or tryptophan. Each record gives: V gene, J gene, D gene, clone size, CDR3 DNA, CDR3 protein. The D gene is left open where the match is weak. Clone size is stated in some rows and not others, as once, few, many or a class when expanded.

>TRBV5-1|TRBJ2-7|-|-
TGCGCCAGCAGCTTGGAAGGCGCCAGGGTGAACGAGCAGTACTTC
CASSLEGARVNEQYF
>TRBV9|TRBJ2-7|TRBD1|-
TGTGCCAGCAACGCTGAAAGGGACAGCTCCTACGAGCAGTACTTC
CASNAERDSSYEQYF
>TRBV7-2|TRBJ2-3|-|-
TGTGCCAGCAGCACCCGAATGGGGCGGGGCTACACAGATACGCAGTATTTT
CASSTRMGRGYTDTQYF
>TRBV28|TRBJ2-7|-|-
TGTGCCAGCATCCCCCGCGGGCCCCGCTCCTACGAGCAGTACTTC
CASIPRGPRSYEQYF
>TRBV6-4|TRBJ2-1|TRBD1|-
TGTGCCAGCAGTGCCAGGGGCAGGGGGCCGTTCGCTCACTACAATGAGCAGTTCTTC
CASSARGRGPFAHYNEQFF
>TRBV5-1|TRBJ2-7|TRBD1|-
TGCGCCAGCAGCCTAGGGACAGGGAAGGGGTACGAGCAGTACTTC
CASSLGTGKGYEQYF
>TRBV19|TRBJ2-7|TRBD1|-
TGTGCCAGTAGTATTTTGCAGGGACAGGGCGAGCAGTACTTC
CASSILQGQGEQYF
>TRBV11-2|TRBJ1-1|-|few
TGTGCCAGCAGCTTAGTGTCCGGCACTGAAGCTTTCTTT
CASSLVSGTEAFF
>TRBV11-3|TRBJ2-1|TRBD1|-
TGTGCCAGCAGCTTAGGGACAGGAGAGTACAATGAGCAGTTCTTC
CASSLGTGEYNEQFF
>TRBV5-3|TRBJ2-1|TRBD2|-
TGTGCCAGAAGCCTCTCCGGGACTAGCGGGGGGGCCAACTACAATGAGCAGTTCTTC
CARSLSGTSGGANYNEQFF
>TRBV18|TRBJ1-5|-|-
TGTGCCAGCTCACCGGAGAATCAGCCCCAGCATTTT
CASSPENQPQHF
>TRBV7-3|TRBJ2-2|-|once
TGTGCCAGCAGCCCGACAGGTGGTGGTCATTCCGGGGAGCTGTTTTTT
CASSPTGGGHSGELFF
>TRBV5-1|TRBJ2-3|TRBD1|-
TGCGCCAGCAACCGGGACAGAACCACAGATACGCAGTATTTT
CASNRDRTTDTQYF
>TRBV27|TRBJ2-7|TRBD1|-
TGTGCCAGCAGCAAAATAACCGGGACAGGGGCCTACGAGCAGTACTTC
CASSKITGTGAYEQYF
>TRBV19|TRBJ2-7|-|-
TGTGCCAGTGAACCGGGAGTCTGGAAACCCTACGAGCAGTACTTC
CASEPGVWKPYEQYF
>TRBV24-1|TRBJ2-3|-|-
TGTGCCACCAGTGAAATCCTCGGGAACACAGATACGCAGTATTTT
CATSEILGNTDTQYF
>TRBV11-3|TRBJ1-6|TRBD1|many
TGTGCCAGCAGTACCGGGACAGTTAATTCACCCCTCCACTTT
CASSTGTVNSPLHF
>TRBV9|TRBJ2-2|-|few
TGTGCCAGCAGCGGGGCCGGGAACTCTTTTACCGGGGAGCTGTTTTTT
CASSGAGNSFTGELFF
>TRBV11-3|TRBJ2-2|-|-
TGTGCCAGCAGGCCTTCTAGGGGCAGGAACACCGGGGAGCTGTTTTTT
CASRPSRGRNTGELFF
>TRBV27|TRBJ1-1|-|-
TGTGCCAGCAGTTGGTCCGGGAACACTGAAGCTTTCTTT
CASSWSGNTEAFF
>TRBV19|TRBJ2-2|TRBD1|-
TGTGCCAGTTCAAGCCGGGACAGGGGAGGTGCCGGGGAGCTGTTTTTT
CASSSRDRGGAGELFF
>TRBV7-2|TRBJ1-6|TRBD1|-
TGTGCCAGCAGCTGGGAGACAGGGGGCTTTTCACCCCTCCACTTT
CASSWETGGFSPLHF
>TRBV28|TRBJ2-7|-|-
TGTGCCAGCAGTTTAGCCGGGTTCGAGCAGTACTTC
CASSLAGFEQYF
>TRBV10-2|TRBJ2-7|-|few
TGCGCCAGCAGTGAGTTCAGATACGAGCAGTACTTC
CASSEFRYEQYF
>TRBV11-3|TRBJ2-3|-|-
TGTGCCAGCAGCTTAGATCCCCGCGGCACAGATACGCAGTATTTT
CASSLDPRGTDTQYF
>TRBV2|TRBJ1-6|-|-
TGTGCCAGCAGTGAGAGGCAGGGGAATTCACCCCTCCACTTT
CASSERQGNSPLHF
>TRBV18|TRBJ2-1|-|-
TGTGCCAGCTCACCCAGCCGGGACAACCACAATGAGCAGTTCTTC
CASSPSRDNHNEQFF
>TRBV19|TRBJ1-3|TRBD1|-
TGTGCCAGTACCCCTCAGGGGGCGCGTGGAAACACCATATATTTT
CASTPQGARGNTIYF
>TRBV27|TRBJ2-2|-|-
TGTGCCAGCAGGACTAGCACCGGGGAGCTGTTTTTT
CASRTSTGELFF
>TRBV6-1|TRBJ1-2|TRBD1|-
TGTGCCAGCAGTGGACCAGGACAGGGGGGTATCTATGGCTACACCTTC
CASSGPGQGGIYGYTF
>TRBV7-9|TRBJ1-6|TRBD1|-
TGTGCCAGCAGCTTTAAAGGGGGCACTTATTCACCCCTCCACTTT
CASSFKGGTYSPLHF
>TRBV5-1|TRBJ2-6|TRBD1|-
TGCGCCAGCAGCTCCCGGACAGGGAGAAGCTCTGGGGCCAACGTCCTGACTTTC
CASSSRTGRSSGANVLTF
>TRBV28|TRBJ1-1|TRBD1|once
TGTGCCAGCAGTTTAACGGACAGGGATACTGAAGCTTTCTTT
CASSLTDRDTEAFF